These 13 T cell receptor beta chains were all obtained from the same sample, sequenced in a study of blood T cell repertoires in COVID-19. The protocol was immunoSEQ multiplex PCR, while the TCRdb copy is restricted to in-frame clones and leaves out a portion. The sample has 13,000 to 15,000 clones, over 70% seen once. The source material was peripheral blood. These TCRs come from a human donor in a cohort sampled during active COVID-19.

DNA of the CDR3: TGTGCCAGCAGTTTGGGACAGGGCCCCACTGAAGCTTTCTTT. It specifies CASSLGQGPTEAFF. V is TRBV27 and J is TRBJ1-1; 9 bases map to TRBD1. V was pared by 3 bases and J by 4 bases, with 3 bases of the junction left unmatched. Germline values: CDR1 MNHEY, CDR2 SMNVEV (reference sequence). CDR3 length: 14 amino acids.

The CDR3 bases are TGTGCCAGCAGTTACGCGGGGCGAGGACATTCAAACACCATATATTTT. It encodes CASSYAGRGHSNTIYF. The V gene is TRBV6-6, the J gene TRBJ1-3; D might be TRBD1 (5 bases). This CDR3 has 16 residues. Trimming took off 2 bases at V and 6 bases at J, with 17 bases between the two ends. CDR1 and CDR2 (germline): MNHNY, SVGAGI (reference sequence).

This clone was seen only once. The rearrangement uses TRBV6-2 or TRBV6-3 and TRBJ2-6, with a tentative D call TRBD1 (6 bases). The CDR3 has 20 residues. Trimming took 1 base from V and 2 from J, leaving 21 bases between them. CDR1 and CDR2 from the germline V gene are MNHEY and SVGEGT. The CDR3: CASSYFVPGRGLPGANVLTF. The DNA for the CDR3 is TGTGCCAGCAGTTACTTCGTCCCGGGCAGGGGCTTACCTGGGGCCAACGTCCTGACTTTC.

In DNA, the CDR3 is TGTGCCAGCAGTCAGACAGGGGGCGGCACTGAAGCTTTCTTT. It specifies CASSQTGGGTEAFF. The chain combines TRBV6-6 with TRBJ1-1; 10 bases agree with TRBD1. Germline CDR1 is MNHNY and CDR2 is SVGAGI (reference sequence). CDR3 length: 14 residues. V was pared by 5 bases and J by 4 bases, with 4 bases of the junction left unmatched.

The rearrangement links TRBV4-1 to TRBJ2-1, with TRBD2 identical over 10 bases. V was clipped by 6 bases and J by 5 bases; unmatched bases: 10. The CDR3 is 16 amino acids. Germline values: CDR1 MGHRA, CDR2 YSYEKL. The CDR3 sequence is CASRRGGLAVNNEQFF. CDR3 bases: TGCGCCAGCAGGCGGGGCGGACTAGCGGTAAACAATGAGCAGTTCTTC.

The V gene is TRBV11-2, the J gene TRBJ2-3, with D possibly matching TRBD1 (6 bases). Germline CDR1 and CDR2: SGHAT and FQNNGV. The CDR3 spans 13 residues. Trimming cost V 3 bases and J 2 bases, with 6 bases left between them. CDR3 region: CASSLGATDTQYF. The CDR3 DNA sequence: TGTGCCAGCAGCTTGGGGGCCACAGATACGCAGTATTTT.

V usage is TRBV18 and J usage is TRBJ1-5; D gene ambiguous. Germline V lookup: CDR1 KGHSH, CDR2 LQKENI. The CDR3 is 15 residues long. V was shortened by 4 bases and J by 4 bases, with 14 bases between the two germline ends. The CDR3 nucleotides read TGTGCCAGCTCACTCGTCGGGTCCCTGAATCAGCCCCAGCATTTT. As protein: CASSLVGSLNQPQHF. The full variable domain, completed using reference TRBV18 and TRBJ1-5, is NAGVMQNPRHLVRRRGQEARLRCSPMKGHSHVYWYRQLPEEGLKFMVYLQKENIIDESGMPKERFSAEFPKEGPSILRIQQVVRGDSAAYFCASSLVGSLNQPQHFGDGTRLSIL.

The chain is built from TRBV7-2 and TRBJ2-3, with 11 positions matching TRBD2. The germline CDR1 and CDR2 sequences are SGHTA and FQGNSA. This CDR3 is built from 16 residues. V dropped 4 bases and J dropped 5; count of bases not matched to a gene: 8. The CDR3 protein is CASSSLAGGQGDTQYF. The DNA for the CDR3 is TGTGCCAGCAGCTCGCTAGCGGGAGGCCAGGGAGATACGCAGTATTTT.

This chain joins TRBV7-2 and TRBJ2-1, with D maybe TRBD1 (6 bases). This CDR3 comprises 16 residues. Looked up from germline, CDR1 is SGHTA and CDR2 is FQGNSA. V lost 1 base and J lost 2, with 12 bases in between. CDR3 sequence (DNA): TGTGCCAGCAGCTTAGGGACAGATCCCACCTACAATGAGCAGTTCTTC. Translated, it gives CASSLGTDPTYNEQFF.

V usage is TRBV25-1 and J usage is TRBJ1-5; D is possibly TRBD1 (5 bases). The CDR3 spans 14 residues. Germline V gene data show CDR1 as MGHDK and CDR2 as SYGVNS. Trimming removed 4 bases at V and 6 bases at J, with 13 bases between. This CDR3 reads CASSGGGTSQPQHF. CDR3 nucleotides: TGTGCCAGCAGTGGAGGAGGGACGAGTCAGCCCCAGCATTTT.

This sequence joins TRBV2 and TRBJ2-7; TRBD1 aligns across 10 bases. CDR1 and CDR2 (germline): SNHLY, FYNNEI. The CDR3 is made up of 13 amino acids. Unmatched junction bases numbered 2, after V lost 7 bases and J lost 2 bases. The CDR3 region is CASTGQGPYEQYF. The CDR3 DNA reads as TGTGCCAGCACGGGACAGGGGCCCTACGAGCAGTACTTC.

For the CDR3, the DNA is TGTGCCAGCAGCTCAACATCTAGCGGCGGGAGGGCCGGAGGGACCCAGTACTTC. It yields the protein CASSSTSSGGRAGGTQYF. The chain has TRBV9 and TRBJ2-5; 9 bases are a match to TRBD2. V shed 4 bases and J 7 bases; nucleotides not matched to a gene: 20. The CDR3 has 18 residues. Germline CDR1 and CDR2: SGDLS and YYNGEE.

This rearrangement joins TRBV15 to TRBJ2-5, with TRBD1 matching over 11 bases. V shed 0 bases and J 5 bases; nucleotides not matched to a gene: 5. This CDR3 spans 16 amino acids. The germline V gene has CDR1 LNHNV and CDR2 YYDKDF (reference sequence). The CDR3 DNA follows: TGTGCCACCAGCAGAGATCGGACAGGGGGCCCCGAGACCCAGTACTTC. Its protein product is CATSRDRTGGPETQYF.